The T cell receptor beta chain described here comes from a study of blood T cell repertoires in COVID-19. V was trimmed by 8 bases and J by 9 bases, leaving 22 bases between them. The germline gives CDR1 MNHEY, CDR2 SMNVEV (reference sequence). The CDR3 runs to 14 residues. Sequencing used immunoSEQ multiplex PCR; TCRdb keeps in-frame clones, though not all of them. The top ten hold about 15% of the sample, which has about 130,000 clones, roughly four fifths seen once. This clone came up a few times. Sequenced input: peripheral blood. This clonotype was obtained from a man aged 25-40 years with COVID-19, enrolled during active disease. This chain joins TRBV27 and TRBJ2-5; D remains unclear. CDR3: CASGKDLTGLAQYF. DNA of the CDR3: TGTGCCAGCGGCAAAGACCTGACCGGGTTGGCCCAGTACTTC.